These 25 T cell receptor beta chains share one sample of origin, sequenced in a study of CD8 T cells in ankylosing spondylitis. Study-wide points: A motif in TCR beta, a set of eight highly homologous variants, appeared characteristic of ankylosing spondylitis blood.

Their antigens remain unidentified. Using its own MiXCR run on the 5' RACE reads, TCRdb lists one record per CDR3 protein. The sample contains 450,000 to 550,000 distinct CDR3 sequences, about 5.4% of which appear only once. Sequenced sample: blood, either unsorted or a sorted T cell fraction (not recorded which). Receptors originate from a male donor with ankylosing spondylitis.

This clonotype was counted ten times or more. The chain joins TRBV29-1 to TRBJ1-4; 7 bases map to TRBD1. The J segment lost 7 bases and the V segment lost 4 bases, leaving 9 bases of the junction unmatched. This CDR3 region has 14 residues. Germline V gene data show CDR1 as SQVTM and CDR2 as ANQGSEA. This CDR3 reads CSVVQGGVVEKLFF. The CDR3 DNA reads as TGCAGCGTTGTCCAGGGGGGGGTGGTTGAAAAACTGTTTTTT. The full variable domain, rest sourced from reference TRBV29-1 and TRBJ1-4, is SAVISQKPSRDICQRGTSLTIQCQVDSQVTMMFWYRQQPGQSLTLIATANQGSEATYESGFVIDKFPISRPNLTFSTLTVSNMSPEDSSIYLCSVVQGGVVEKLFFGSGTQLSVL.

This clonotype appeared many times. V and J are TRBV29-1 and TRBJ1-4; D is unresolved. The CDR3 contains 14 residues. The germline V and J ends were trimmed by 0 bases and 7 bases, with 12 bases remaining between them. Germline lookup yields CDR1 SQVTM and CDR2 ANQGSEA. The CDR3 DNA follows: TGCAGCGTTGAAGATCCTCAATTTAGTGAAAAACTGTTTTTT. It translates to CSVEDPQFSEKLFF.

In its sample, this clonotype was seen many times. The CDR3 nucleotides are TGCGCCAGCAGCCAACTAGCGATCGGGGGGGCCAATGAGCAGTTCTTC. This encodes CASSQLAIGGANEQFF. V is TRBV4-3 and J is TRBJ2-1; 8 nucleotides align to TRBD2. Germline CDR1 LGHNA, CDR2 YSLEER. Unmatched junction bases numbered 9, after V lost 2 bases and J lost 6 bases. CDR3 size: 16 residues.

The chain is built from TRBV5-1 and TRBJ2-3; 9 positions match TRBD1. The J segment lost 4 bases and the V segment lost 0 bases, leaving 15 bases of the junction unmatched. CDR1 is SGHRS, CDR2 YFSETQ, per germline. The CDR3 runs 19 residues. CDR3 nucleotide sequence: TGCGCCAGCAGCTTGGTCCGGACAGGGGATCGAAGCGGCCCAGATACGCAGTATTTT. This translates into CASSLVRTGDRSGPDTQYF.

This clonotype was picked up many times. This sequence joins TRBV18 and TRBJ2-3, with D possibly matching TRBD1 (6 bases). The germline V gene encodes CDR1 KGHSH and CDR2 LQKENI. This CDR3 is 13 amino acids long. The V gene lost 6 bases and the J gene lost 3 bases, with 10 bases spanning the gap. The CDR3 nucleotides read TGTGCCAGCTCCAGGACAGTAACAGATACGCAGTATTTT. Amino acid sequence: CASSRTVTDTQYF.

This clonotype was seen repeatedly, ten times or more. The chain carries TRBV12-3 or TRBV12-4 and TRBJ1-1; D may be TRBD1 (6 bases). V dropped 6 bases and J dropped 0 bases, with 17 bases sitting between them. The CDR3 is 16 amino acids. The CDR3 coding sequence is TGTGCCAGCAGCTCAGGGGCGGGACGCATGAACACTGAAGCTTTCTTT. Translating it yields CASSSGAGRMNTEAFF.

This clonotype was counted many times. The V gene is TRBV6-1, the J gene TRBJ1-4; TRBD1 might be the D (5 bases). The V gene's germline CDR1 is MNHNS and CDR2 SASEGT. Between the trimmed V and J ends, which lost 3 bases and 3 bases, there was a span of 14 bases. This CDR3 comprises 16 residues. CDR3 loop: CASSDGWGESNEKLFF. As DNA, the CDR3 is TGTGCCAGCAGTGACGGGTGGGGCGAGTCTAATGAAAAACTGTTTTTT.

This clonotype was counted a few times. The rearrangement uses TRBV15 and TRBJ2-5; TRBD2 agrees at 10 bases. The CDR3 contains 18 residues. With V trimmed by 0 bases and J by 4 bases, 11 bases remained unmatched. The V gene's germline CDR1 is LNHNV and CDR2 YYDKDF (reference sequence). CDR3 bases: TGTGCCACCAGCAGAGACGGACAGCGGGGGGGCCTGGTAGAGACCCAGTACTTC. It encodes CATSRDGQRGGLVETQYF.

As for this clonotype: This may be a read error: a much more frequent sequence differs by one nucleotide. The CDR3 loop reads CASSTKQSSYEQYF. The CDR3 DNA sequence: TGTGCCAGCAGCACCAAACAGAGCTCCTACGAGCAGTACTTC. V gene TRBV7-6 combines with J gene TRBJ2-7; D is uncertain. The CDR3 is 14 residues long. Trimming took 5 bases from V and 0 from J, leaving 11 bases between them. Germline V gene sequence: CDR1 SGHVS, CDR2 FNYEAQ.

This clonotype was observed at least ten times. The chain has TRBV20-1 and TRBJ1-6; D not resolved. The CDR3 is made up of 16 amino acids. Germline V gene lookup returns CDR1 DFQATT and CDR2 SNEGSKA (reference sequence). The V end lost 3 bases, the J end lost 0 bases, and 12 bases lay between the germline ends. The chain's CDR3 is CSARLKGGSYNSPLHF. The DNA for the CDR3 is TGCAGTGCTAGGCTGAAGGGAGGCTCCTATAATTCACCCCTCCACTTT.

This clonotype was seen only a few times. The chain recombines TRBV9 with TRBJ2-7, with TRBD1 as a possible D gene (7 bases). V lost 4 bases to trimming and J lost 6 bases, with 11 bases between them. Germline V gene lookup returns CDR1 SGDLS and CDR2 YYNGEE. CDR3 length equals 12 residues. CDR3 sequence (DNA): TGTGCCAGCAGCCCAGGGGGGTTCGAGCAGTACTTC. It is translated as CASSPGGFEQYF.

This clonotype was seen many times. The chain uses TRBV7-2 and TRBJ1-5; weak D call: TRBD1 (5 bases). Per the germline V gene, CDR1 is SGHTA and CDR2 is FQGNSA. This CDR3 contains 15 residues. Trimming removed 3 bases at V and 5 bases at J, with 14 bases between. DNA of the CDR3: TGTGCCAGCAGCTTCCGGGGGGGGGAGGATCAGCCCCAGCATTTT. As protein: CASSFRGGEDQPQHF.

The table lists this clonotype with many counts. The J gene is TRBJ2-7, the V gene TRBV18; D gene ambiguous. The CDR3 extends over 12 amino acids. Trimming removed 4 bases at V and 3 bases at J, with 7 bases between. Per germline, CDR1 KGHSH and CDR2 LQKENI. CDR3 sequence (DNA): TGTGCCAGCTCACACAATCTCTACGAGCAGTACTTC. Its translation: CASSHNLYEQYF.

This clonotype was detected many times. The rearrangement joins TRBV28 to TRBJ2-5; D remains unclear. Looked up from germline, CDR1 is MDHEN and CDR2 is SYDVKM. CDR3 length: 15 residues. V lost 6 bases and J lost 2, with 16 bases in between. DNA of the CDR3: TGTGCCAGCAGCTCCCCTGACCTGCTACAAGAGACCCAGTACTTC. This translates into CASSSPDLLQETQYF.

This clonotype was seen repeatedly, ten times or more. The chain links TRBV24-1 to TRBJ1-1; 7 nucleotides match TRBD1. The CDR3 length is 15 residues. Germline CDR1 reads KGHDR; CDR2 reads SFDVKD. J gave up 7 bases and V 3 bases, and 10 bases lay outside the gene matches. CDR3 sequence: CATSDVRDSGGEAFF. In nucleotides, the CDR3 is TGTGCCACCAGTGATGTCCGGGACAGTGGAGGTGAAGCTTTCTTT.

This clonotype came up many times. CDR3 nucleotides: TGTGCCAGCAGTTTAGCAGAAAACTACGAGCAGTACTTC. It yields the protein CASSLAENYEQYF. This chain uses TRBV27 with TRBJ2-7; D remains ambiguous. Trimming stripped 2 bases from V and 3 bases from J, with 8 bases between. Germline assignment: CDR1 MNHEY and CDR2 SMNVEV (reference sequence). This CDR3 comprises 13 residues.

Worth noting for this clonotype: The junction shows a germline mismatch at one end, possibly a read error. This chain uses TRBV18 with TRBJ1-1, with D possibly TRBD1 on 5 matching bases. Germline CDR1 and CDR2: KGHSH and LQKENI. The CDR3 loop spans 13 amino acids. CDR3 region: CARSPAGMTEAFF. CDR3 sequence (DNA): TGTGCCCGCTCACCAGCAGGGATGACTGAAGCTTTCTTT.

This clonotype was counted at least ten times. CDR3 DNA: TGTGCCAGCAGCTTAGTCCGGGGATCTGGAAACACCATATATTTT. This gives the protein CASSLVRGSGNTIYF. The chain recombines TRBV7-2 with TRBJ1-3; no clear D. Trimming left V 1 base short and J 1 base short, with 8 bases between. Germline V lookup: CDR1 SGHTA, CDR2 FQGNSA. The CDR3 runs 15 residues.

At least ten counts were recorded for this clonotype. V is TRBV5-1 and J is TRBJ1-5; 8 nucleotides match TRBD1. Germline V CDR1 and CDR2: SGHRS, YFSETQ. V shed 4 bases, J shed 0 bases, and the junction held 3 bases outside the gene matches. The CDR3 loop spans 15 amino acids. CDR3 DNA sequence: TGCGCCAGCAGCACCGGACAGGGTAGCAATCAGCCCCAGCATTTT. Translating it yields CASSTGQGSNQPQHF.

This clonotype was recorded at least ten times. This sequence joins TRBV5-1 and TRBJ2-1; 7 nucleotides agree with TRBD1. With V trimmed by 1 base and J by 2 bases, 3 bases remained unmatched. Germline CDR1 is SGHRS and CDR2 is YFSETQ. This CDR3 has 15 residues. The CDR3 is CASSLIQGAYNEQFF. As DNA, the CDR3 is TGCGCCAGCAGCTTGATTCAGGGGGCCTACAATGAGCAGTTCTTC.

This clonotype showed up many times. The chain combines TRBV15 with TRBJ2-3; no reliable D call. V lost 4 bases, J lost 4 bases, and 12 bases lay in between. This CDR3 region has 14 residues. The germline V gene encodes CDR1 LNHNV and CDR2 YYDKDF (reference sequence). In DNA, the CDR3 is TGTGCCACCAGCAACACGCTCAGTCCAGATACGCAGTATTTT. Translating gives CATSNTLSPDTQYF. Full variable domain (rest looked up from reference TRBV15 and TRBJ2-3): DAMVIQNPRYQVTQFGKPVTLSCSQTLNHNVMYWYQQKSSQAPKLLFHYYDKDFNNEADTPDNFQSRRPNTSFCFLDIRSPGLGDTAMYLCATSNTLSPDTQYFGPGTRLTVL.

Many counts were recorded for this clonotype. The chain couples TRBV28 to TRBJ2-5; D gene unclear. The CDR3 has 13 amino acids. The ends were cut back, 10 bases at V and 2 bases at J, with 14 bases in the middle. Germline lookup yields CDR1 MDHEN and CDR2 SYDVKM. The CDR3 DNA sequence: TGTGCCACCATAGAGGAAACGCAAGAGACCCAGTACTTC. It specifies CATIEETQETQYF.

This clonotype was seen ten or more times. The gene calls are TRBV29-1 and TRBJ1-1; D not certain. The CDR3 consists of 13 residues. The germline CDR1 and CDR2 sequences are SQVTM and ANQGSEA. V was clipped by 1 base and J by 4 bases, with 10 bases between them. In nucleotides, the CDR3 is TGCAGCGTTGAAGGGGTTTGGGGCACTGAAGCTTTCTTT. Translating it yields CSVEGVWGTEAFF.

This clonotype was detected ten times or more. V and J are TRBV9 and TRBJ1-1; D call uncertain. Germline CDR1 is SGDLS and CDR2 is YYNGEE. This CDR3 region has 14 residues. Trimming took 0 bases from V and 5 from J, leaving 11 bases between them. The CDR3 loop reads CASSVGGRLTEAFF. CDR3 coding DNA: TGTGCCAGCAGCGTAGGTGGCAGGTTAACTGAAGCTTTCTTT.

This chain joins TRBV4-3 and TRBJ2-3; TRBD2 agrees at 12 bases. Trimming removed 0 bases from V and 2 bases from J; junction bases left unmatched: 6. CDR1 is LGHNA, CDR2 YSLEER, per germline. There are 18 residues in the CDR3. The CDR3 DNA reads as TGCGCCAGCAGCCAAGATTGGACTAGCGGGGTTTCCACAGATACGCAGTATTTT. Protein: CASSQDWTSGVSTDTQYF.